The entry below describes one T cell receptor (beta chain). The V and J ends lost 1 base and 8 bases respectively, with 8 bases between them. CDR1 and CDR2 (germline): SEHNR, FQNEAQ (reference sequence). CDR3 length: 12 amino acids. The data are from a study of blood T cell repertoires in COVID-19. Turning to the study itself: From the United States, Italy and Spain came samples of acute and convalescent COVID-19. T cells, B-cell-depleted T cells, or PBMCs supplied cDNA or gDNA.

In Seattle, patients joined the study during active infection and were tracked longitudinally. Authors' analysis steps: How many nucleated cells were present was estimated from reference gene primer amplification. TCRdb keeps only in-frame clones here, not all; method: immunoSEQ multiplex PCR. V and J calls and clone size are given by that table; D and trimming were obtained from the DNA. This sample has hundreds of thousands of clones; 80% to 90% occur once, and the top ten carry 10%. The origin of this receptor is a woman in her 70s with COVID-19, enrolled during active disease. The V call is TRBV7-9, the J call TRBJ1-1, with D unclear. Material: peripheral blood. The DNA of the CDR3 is TGTGCCAGCAGCTTAGAATTCCCAGAAGCTTTCTTT. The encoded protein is CASSLEFPEAFF.